The 30 T cell receptor beta chains given below trace back to one sample, sequenced in a study of cytomegalovirus exposure and HLA in healthy donors. Primers: 60 Vbeta forward and 13 Jbeta reverse. Data came from immunoSEQ multiplex PCR; TCRdb stores just in-frame clones and leaves some out. In the table there are more than 150,000 clones, about 80% of which are singletons. Material for sequencing was PBMCs. The receptor source for this set is a woman aged 50 to 65 in good health and CMV-seropositive.

This chain uses TRBV19 with TRBJ2-1, with D unclear. The CDR3 spans 13 residues. The V end lost 2 bases, the J end lost 3 bases, and 5 bases lay between the germline ends. CDR1 and CDR2 (germline): LNHDA, SQIVND (reference sequence). The CDR3 region has the DNA TGTGCCAGTAGTATAAGCCACTACAATGAGCAGTTCTTC. As protein: CASSISHYNEQFF.

This clone was counted a few times. The J gene is TRBJ2-7, the V gene TRBV5-4, with 10 bases fitting TRBD2. The V gene's germline CDR1 is SGHNT and CDR2 YYREEE (reference sequence). The V gene end was trimmed by 4 bases and the J gene end by 2 bases; junction bases not matched to a gene: 6. The CDR3 totals 15 residues. CDR3 residues: CASSRPGTSAYEQYF. CDR3 nucleotides: TGTGCCAGCAGCCGCCCCGGGACTAGCGCCTACGAGCAGTACTTC. Supplemented by reference TRBV5-4 and TRBJ2-7, the full variable domain reads ETGVTQSPTHLIKTRGQQVTLRCSSQSGHNTVSWYQQALGQGPQFIFQYYREEENGRGNFPPRFSGLQFPNYSSELNVNALELDDSALYLCASSRPGTSAYEQYFGPGTRLTVT.

This chain links TRBV10-3 with TRBJ1-5; TRBD1 agrees at 7 bases. CDR3 length: 14 amino acids. The germline V gene has CDR1 ENHRY and CDR2 SYGVKD. Trimming at V came to 3 bases and at J to 5 bases, leaving 4 bases not matched to a gene. CDR3: CAISEQGMDQPQHF. In nucleotides, the CDR3 is TGTGCCATCAGTGAACAGGGGATGGATCAGCCCCAGCATTTT.

This chain links TRBV7-6 with TRBJ2-2; TRBD2 might be the D (5 bases). V lost 2 bases and J 5 bases, leaving 18 bases between the germline ends. The CDR3 spans 17 residues. Germline V gene data show CDR1 as SGHVS and CDR2 as FNYEAQ. CDR3 amino acids: CASSLKPDSVGTGELFF. In DNA form, the CDR3 reads TGTGCCAGCAGCTTAAAGCCGGACTCGGTCGGGACCGGGGAGCTGTTTTTT.

The chain recombines TRBV28 with TRBJ2-7, with TRBD1 matching over 9 bases. J was trimmed by 2 bases and V by 6 bases; bases with no gene match: 5. The CDR3 is made up of 14 amino acids. CDR1 and CDR2 (germline): MDHEN, SYDVKM. The CDR3 nucleotides are TGTGCCAGCAGGCCAGGGACAGGGACCTACGAGCAGTACTTC. It translates to CASRPGTGTYEQYF.

The chain uses TRBV7-8 and TRBJ1-1, with D hard to call. The V and J ends lost 5 bases and 1 base respectively, with 8 bases between them. Germline values: CDR1 SGHVS, CDR2 FQNEAQ. The CDR3 covers 13 residues. CDR3 bases: TGTGCCAGCAGCCCTCGGAGGAACACTGAAGCTTTCTTT. Encoded protein: CASSPRRNTEAFF.

This clone occurred once. The V gene is TRBV6-5, the J gene TRBJ2-7, with 7 bases lining up with TRBD1. CDR3 size: 14 residues. The V gene end was trimmed by 2 bases and the J gene end by 6 bases; junction bases not matched to a gene: 7. Germline CDR1 and CDR2: MNHEY and SVGAGI. CDR3 in DNA: TGTGCCAGCAGTTACACAGGGGCAATAGCCGAGCAGTACTTC. It translates to CASSYTGAIAEQYF.

A single count supports this clone. The gene calls are TRBV14 and TRBJ2-7; D remains unclear. The CDR3 totals 13 residues. Germline CDR1 is SGHDN and CDR2 is FVKESK. The V and J ends lost 1 base and 2 bases respectively, with 6 bases between them. The CDR3 loop is CASSQAPPYEQYF. CDR3 bases: TGTGCCAGCAGCCAAGCTCCCCCCTACGAGCAGTACTTC.

This clone appeared a single time. The gene calls are TRBV7-6 and TRBJ1-2, with D maybe TRBD1 (6 bases). In germline, CDR1 is SGHVS, CDR2 FNYEAQ. The CDR3 has 13 residues. V was cut by 6 bases and J by 1 base, with 9 bases left in between. Here the CDR3 DNA reads TGTGCCAGCAGTTCAGGGGATAACTATGGCTACACCTTC. The encoded protein is CASSSGDNYGYTF.

The chain couples TRBV27 to TRBJ2-1, with D tentatively TRBD1 (6 bases). The CDR3 is 15 amino acids. The germline CDR1 and CDR2 sequences are MNHEY and SMNVEV (reference sequence). Trimming removed 5 bases at V and 1 base at J, with 12 bases between. CDR3 in amino acids: CASSLDRPSYNEQFF. Written as DNA, the CDR3 is TGTGCCAGCAGTCTCGACAGGCCTTCCTACAATGAGCAGTTCTTC.

This clone appeared a single time. J is TRBJ1-4 and V is TRBV28; possible D gene TRBD1, 6 bases. Germline assignment: CDR1 MDHEN and CDR2 SYDVKM. CDR3 length: 15 amino acids. Trimming pared 1 base from V and 3 bases from J, leaving 9 bases between. The CDR3 loop is CASSLYDRPNEKLFF. The CDR3 coding sequence is TGTGCCAGCAGTTTATATGACAGGCCTAATGAAAAACTGTTTTTT.

The gene calls are TRBV4-3 and TRBJ2-7; possibly TRBD2 for D (6 bases). The CDR3 spans 14 residues. The V end was cut by 0 bases, the J end by 3 bases, with 9 bases between. CDR1 and CDR2 from the germline V gene are LGHNA and YSLEER. CDR3 in amino acids: CASSQDLADYEQYF. CDR3 bases: TGCGCCAGCAGCCAAGATTTAGCGGACTACGAGCAGTACTTC.

The CDR3: CASRGGWDNQPQHF. Written as DNA, the CDR3 is TGTGCCAGCCGCGGGGGGTGGGACAATCAGCCCCAGCATTTT. The gene calls are TRBV28 and TRBJ1-5, with a possible D match to TRBD1 (5 bases). V shed 8 bases and J shed 3 bases, with 14 bases lying between them. Germline CDR1 and CDR2: MDHEN and SYDVKM. CDR3 length: 14 amino acids.

The CDR3 reads CASSRLPDVRTGELFF. The DNA of the CDR3 is TGTGCCAGCTCACGACTCCCCGACGTGAGGACCGGGGAGCTGTTTTTT. J is TRBJ2-2 and V is TRBV18; D is ambiguous. V was cut by 4 bases and J by 5 bases, with 17 bases left in between. The CDR3 has 16 amino acids. Germline V CDR1 and CDR2: KGHSH, LQKENI.

The chain combines TRBV13 with TRBJ2-2, with TRBD2 identical over 13 bases. The length of the CDR3 is 16 residues. Unmatched junction bases numbered 2, after V lost 3 bases and J lost 4 bases. Germline V gene data show CDR1 as PRHDT and CDR2 as FYEKMQ (reference sequence). The CDR3 spells CASSLTSGGTTGELFF. In DNA, the CDR3 is TGTGCCAGCAGCTTGACTAGCGGGGGGACCACCGGGGAGCTGTTTTTT.

This clone was counted a few times. This chain links TRBV7-2 with TRBJ2-2; D possibly corresponds to TRBD1 (5 bases). Trimming removed 4 bases from V and 1 base from J, with 7 bases in between. The CDR3 has 14 residues. Germline CDR1 reads SGHTA; CDR2 reads FQGNSA. The CDR3 loop reads CASSWGGNTGELFF. For the CDR3, the DNA is TGTGCCAGCAGCTGGGGCGGGAACACCGGGGAGCTGTTTTTT.

This sequence joins TRBV19 and TRBJ2-1, with D possibly being TRBD2 (6 bases). V shed 5 bases and J shed 6 bases, with 8 bases lying between them. Germline values: CDR1 LNHDA, CDR2 SQIVND (reference sequence). The CDR3 has 12 residues. CDR3 in DNA: TGTGCCAGTAGTGGAGGGGTCAATGAGCAGTTCTTC. It specifies CASSGGVNEQFF.

The V gene is TRBV28, the J gene TRBJ1-2; D call uncertain. V was clipped by 5 bases and J by 8 bases, with 18 bases between them. The CDR3 length is 14 residues. CDR1 is MDHEN and CDR2 is SYDVKM in the germline V gene. The CDR3 is CASSTSLGFGGYTF. CDR3 nucleotides: TGTGCCAGCAGTACCTCCCTCGGGTTCGGCGGCTACACCTTC.

V and J are TRBV28 and TRBJ2-7; 14 bases map to TRBD2. Looked up from germline, CDR1 is MDHEN and CDR2 is SYDVKM. The V gene end was trimmed by 4 bases and the J gene end by 7 bases; junction bases not matched to a gene: 6. This CDR3 has 15 amino acids. The CDR3: CASSSRGLAGVEQYF. The DNA for the CDR3 is TGTGCCAGCAGTTCAAGGGGACTAGCGGGGGTTGAGCAGTACTTC.

The rearrangement joins TRBV29-1 to TRBJ2-7; the match to TRBD1 covers 10 bases. Unmatched junction bases numbered 12, after V lost 3 bases and J lost 4 bases. Germline V CDR1 and CDR2: SQVTM, ANQGSEA. There are 16 residues in the CDR3. For the CDR3, the DNA is TGCAGCGTTGATAGGAGAGGGTGGACAGGGGGGTACGAGCAGTACTTC. Protein sequence: CSVDRRGWTGGYEQYF.

This rearrangement joins TRBV11-2 to TRBJ1-2, with 12 bases that match TRBD1. Germline CDR1 SGHAT, CDR2 FQNNGV. Losses at the gene ends were 3 bases for V and 2 bases for J; bases not matched to a gene: 4. The CDR3 totals 16 residues. Written as DNA, the CDR3 is TGTGCCAGCAGCTTTTTTGGGACAGGGGGCAACTATGGCTACACCTTC. Amino acid sequence: CASSFFGTGGNYGYTF.

CDR3 nucleotides: TGTGCCAGCAGCGTGGGGACAGGACGGGGCTACACCTTC. Its protein product is CASSVGTGRGYTF. The V gene is TRBV7-3, the J gene TRBJ1-2; 8 nucleotides agree with TRBD1. The CDR3 has 13 residues. Germline V CDR1 and CDR2: SGHTA, FQGTGA. V dropped 5 bases and J dropped 8; count of bases not matched to a gene: 7.

The genes are TRBV10-3 and TRBJ1-1, with 7 positions matching TRBD1. This CDR3 has 14 residues. V shed 7 bases, J shed 4 bases, and the junction held 9 bases outside the gene matches. Per the germline V gene, CDR1 is ENHRY and CDR2 is SYGVKD. For the CDR3, the DNA is TGTGCCATCAACCGACAGGGCTCCGGCACTGAAGCTTTCTTT. This sequence encodes CAINRQGSGTEAFF.

The CDR3 coding sequence is TGTGCCAGCAGTGACTTAAGACGGGATAGCAATCAGCCCCAGCATTTT. As protein: CASSDLRRDSNQPQHF. The genes are TRBV2 and TRBJ1-5; D remains ambiguous. CDR3 length: 16 amino acids. Trimming cost V 3 bases and J 0 bases, with 12 bases left between them. Germline V lookup: CDR1 SNHLY, CDR2 FYNNEI.

This clone was picked up a small number of times. J is TRBJ2-1 and V is TRBV28, with TRBD2 matching 13 bases. The CDR3 consists of 14 residues. Germline CDR1 MDHEN, CDR2 SYDVKM. J gave up 15 bases and V 3 bases, and 8 bases lay outside the gene matches. Here the CDR3 reads CASSLPRGLAGTFF. The CDR3 region has the DNA TGTGCCAGCAGTTTGCCCCGGGGACTAGCGGGGACGTTCTTC. Complete variable domain (other parts from reference TRBV28 and TRBJ2-1): DVKVTQSSRYLVKRTGEKVFLECVQDMDHENMFWYRQDPGLGLRLIYFSYDVKMKEKGDIPEGYSVSREKKERFSLILESASTNQTSMYLCASSLPRGLAGTFFGPGTRLTVL.

The chain combines TRBV10-3 with TRBJ2-5, with 10 bases identical to TRBD1. V lost 5 bases to trimming and J lost 4 bases; unmatched junction nucleotides: 7. Looked up from germline, CDR1 is ENHRY and CDR2 is SYGVKD. The CDR3 totals 15 residues. The CDR3 DNA reads as TGTGCCATCAGTCCCGGGACAGGGGTGGGAGAGACCCAGTACTTC. It yields the protein CAISPGTGVGETQYF.

V usage is TRBV15 and J usage is TRBJ1-5; D uncertain. The V end was cut by 1 base, the J end by 7 bases, with 14 bases between. Germline lookup yields CDR1 LNHNV and CDR2 YYDKDF (reference sequence). The CDR3 is made up of 15 amino acids. This CDR3 reads CATSRASSGAQPQHF. The CDR3 nucleotides are TGTGCCACCAGCAGAGCTTCATCGGGAGCCCAGCCCCAGCATTTT.

The chain has TRBV4-1 and TRBJ1-2; D is undetermined. CDR1 is MGHRA and CDR2 is YSYEKL in the germline V gene. CDR3 length equals 16 residues. Trimming shortened V by 3 bases and J by 3 bases, and 17 bases separated the two germline ends. The CDR3 region is CASSHTLTDADYGYTF. The CDR3 DNA reads as TGCGCCAGCAGCCATACATTAACAGACGCCGACTATGGCTACACCTTC.

The V gene is TRBV29-1, the J gene TRBJ2-7, with 7 bases identical to TRBD1. Germline CDR1 is SQVTM and CDR2 is ANQGSEA. Trimming at V came to 4 bases and at J to 0 bases, leaving 12 bases not matched to a gene. This CDR3 is built from 16 residues. The DNA of the CDR3 is TGCAGCGTTGTACCCCCGGGACAGAGAACCTCCTACGAGCAGTACTTC. It specifies CSVVPPGQRTSYEQYF.

V gene TRBV11-3 combines with J gene TRBJ2-5; a possible D gene is TRBD1 (7 bases). The CDR3 contains 16 residues. Germline V gene sequence: CDR1 SGHNT, CDR2 YENEEA. V was cut by 3 bases and J by 5 bases, with 19 bases left in between. In DNA form, the CDR3 reads TGTGCCAGCAGCTTGGGACAGACGCGGGATGGGGAGACCCAGTACTTC. It is translated as CASSLGQTRDGETQYF.